A single sample gave rise to the 18 T cell receptor beta chains below, sequenced in a study of blood T cell repertoires in COVID-19. Sequenced by immunoSEQ multiplex PCR; TCRdb stores in-frame clones only, minus some. The table has 350,000 to 550,000 clones, roughly nine tenths seen once. Sequencing was carried out using PBMCs or T cells enriched from blood (not recorded which). The receptors come from a man aged 25 to 40 who had recovered from COVID-19.

This clone was seen once. This chain connects TRBV29-1 to TRBJ1-2; no firm D call. V shed 6 bases and J shed 6 bases, with 8 bases lying between them. CDR3 size: 10 residues. CDR1 is SQVTM, CDR2 ANQGSEA, per germline. CDR3 bases: TGCAGCGTAGAGAGGGATGGCTACACCTTC. Its protein product is CSVERDGYTF.

This clone came up a few times. The V gene is TRBV27, the J gene TRBJ1-5; no definite D call. This CDR3 has 15 residues. In germline, CDR1 is MNHEY, CDR2 SMNVEV (reference sequence). V dropped 3 bases and J dropped 0 bases, with 9 bases sitting between them. The CDR3 bases are TGTGCCAGCAGTTTCTCCAGTCGTAGCAATCAGCCCCAGCATTTT. Protein sequence: CASSFSSRSNQPQHF.

Only one count was recorded for this clone. The rearrangement joins TRBV27 to TRBJ2-1, with a possible D match to TRBD2 (5 bases). The CDR3 covers 15 residues. The V gene lost 9 bases and the J gene lost 5 bases, with 20 bases spanning the gap. CDR1 is MNHEY, CDR2 SMNVEV, per germline (reference sequence). CDR3 region: CASSGLGSGDNEQFF. CDR3 DNA: TGTGCCAGTTCCGGACTGGGGAGCGGAGACAATGAGCAGTTCTTC.

The rearrangement uses TRBV28 and TRBJ1-2; D might be TRBD1 (6 bases). From germline, CDR1 is MDHEN and CDR2 SYDVKM. V lost 10 bases and J lost 2, with 11 bases in between. CDR3 length: 12 amino acids. The CDR3 sequence is CATIRGNYGYTF. The CDR3 bases are TGTGCCACCATTAGGGGGAACTATGGCTACACCTTC.

This chain joins TRBV5-1 and TRBJ2-3; D perhaps matches TRBD2 (6 bases). Germline V gene lookup returns CDR1 SGHRS and CDR2 YFSETQ. Trimming left V 3 bases short and J 5 bases short, with 22 bases between. The CDR3 covers 17 residues. The CDR3 DNA is TGCGCCAGCAGCTCTGCGGGGCTAGCCTCGACAGAAGATACGCAGTATTTT. Amino acids: CASSSAGLASTEDTQYF.

This clone was seen just once. This chain's CDR3 is CASSLASGSTETQYF. CDR3 bases: TGTGCCAGCAGCTTGGCTAGCGGGAGTACGGAGACCCAGTACTTC. The chain links TRBV5-4 to TRBJ2-5; the match to TRBD2 covers 10 bases. Trimming at V came to 0 bases and at J to 5 bases, leaving 4 bases not matched to a gene. CDR1 and CDR2 (germline): SGHNT, YYREEE (reference sequence). The length of the CDR3 is 15 residues.

The rearrangement links TRBV5-6 to TRBJ2-7; TRBD2 agrees at 13 bases. V gave up 4 bases and J gave up 0 bases; unmatched junction bases: 4. Germline V gene lookup returns CDR1 SGHDT and CDR2 YYEEEE. The CDR3 loop spans 16 amino acids. This chain's CDR3 is CASSPRLAGGSYEQYF. The CDR3 DNA sequence: TGTGCCAGCAGCCCGAGACTAGCGGGAGGCTCCTACGAGCAGTACTTC.

The chain recombines TRBV2 with TRBJ2-3, with 8 bases matching TRBD1. The CDR3 extends over 15 amino acids. V dropped 6 bases and J dropped 6; count of bases not matched to a gene: 11. Per the germline V gene, CDR1 is SNHLY and CDR2 is FYNNEI. The CDR3 is CASSRDRGFSDTQYF. CDR3 DNA sequence: TGTGCCAGCAGCCGCGACAGGGGTTTTTCGGATACGCAGTATTTT.

The chain links TRBV10-3 to TRBJ2-5; 10 bases match TRBD2. The germline gives CDR1 ENHRY, CDR2 SYGVKD. The CDR3 is made up of 15 amino acids. The ends lost 6 bases at V and 5 bases at J; junction bases unmatched: 9. The chain's CDR3 is CAIRDVAGGGETQYF. The DNA of the CDR3 is TGTGCCATCAGAGATGTAGCGGGAGGTGGGGAGACCCAGTACTTC.

This chain joins TRBV18 and TRBJ1-5, with 7 bases matching TRBD1. The CDR3 covers 16 residues. Trimming removed 4 bases from V and 4 bases from J; junction bases left unmatched: 10. Germline loops: CDR1 KGHSH, CDR2 LQKENI. The CDR3 sequence: CASSRSDRQRNQPQHF. CDR3 bases: TGTGCCAGCTCACGATCGGACAGGCAGAGAAATCAGCCCCAGCATTTT.

The V and J genes are TRBV12-3 or TRBV12-4 and TRBJ2-1; 7 bases are shared with TRBD2. J gave up 6 bases and V 3 bases, and 2 bases lay outside the gene matches. CDR3 length: 13 residues. The CDR3 nucleotides read TGTGCCAGCAGTTTGGGGACTATCAATGAGCAGTTCTTC. Encoded protein: CASSLGTINEQFF.

CDR3 loop: CASSYSAGANTEAFF. The CDR3 DNA reads as TGTGCCAGCAGTTACTCTGCAGGGGCGAACACTGAAGCTTTCTTT. The chain employs TRBV6-5 and TRBJ1-1, with D perhaps matching TRBD1 (6 bases). The CDR3 runs to 15 residues. CDR1 is MNHEY, CDR2 SVGAGI, per germline. V lost 0 bases and J lost 1, with 9 bases in between.

The rearrangement joins TRBV5-1 to TRBJ2-1, with TRBD2 matching 8 bases. CDR3 length: 16 amino acids. Trimming at V came to 0 bases and at J to 2 bases, leaving 4 bases not matched to a gene. CDR1 SGHRS and CDR2 YFSETQ come from the germline V gene. The CDR3 loop reads CASSLDDSGTYNEQFF. The CDR3 DNA sequence: TGCGCCAGCAGCTTGGATGATAGCGGGACCTACAATGAGCAGTTCTTC.

The chain couples TRBV5-5 to TRBJ1-6, with D possibly TRBD1 on 6 matching bases. The ends were cut back, 3 bases at V and 6 bases at J, with 10 bases in the middle. The CDR3 loop spans 14 amino acids. Germline CDR1 SGHKS, CDR2 YYEKEE (reference sequence). The CDR3 DNA follows: TGTGCCAGCAGCTCCGGACAGCCTAATTCACCCCTCCACTTT. This encodes CASSSGQPNSPLHF.

The chain has TRBV7-9 and TRBJ1-5; D gene unclear. CDR3 length equals 13 residues. Trimming pared 2 bases from V and 1 base from J, leaving 3 bases between. The germline V gene has CDR1 SEHNR and CDR2 FQNEAQ (reference sequence). The DNA for the CDR3 is TGTGCCAGCAGCTTATCAAGCAATCAGCCCCAGCATTTT. Translation: CASSLSSNQPQHF.

The V call is TRBV13, the J call TRBJ1-6, with TRBD1 identical over 11 bases. This CDR3 contains 14 residues. The germline V gene encodes CDR1 PRHDT and CDR2 FYEKMQ (reference sequence). The trim removed 7 bases at V and 7 bases at J, leaving 3 bases unmatched. The CDR3 spells CASNGQGANSPLHF. In DNA, the CDR3 is TGTGCCAGCAACGGACAGGGGGCGAATTCACCCCTCCACTTT.

The rearrangement links TRBV28 to TRBJ2-3; tentative D call: TRBD1 (6 bases). The ends were cut back, 8 bases at V and 0 bases at J, with 9 bases in the middle. CDR1 is MDHEN, CDR2 SYDVKM, per germline. The CDR3 is 13 amino acids. The CDR3 nucleotides read TGTGCCAGCGTGGACAGTAGCACAGATACGCAGTATTTT. Translation: CASVDSSTDTQYF.

This chain links TRBV9 with TRBJ2-1, with 10 bases lining up with TRBD2. Germline V lookup: CDR1 SGDLS, CDR2 YYNGEE. The ends lost 3 bases at V and 0 bases at J; junction bases unmatched: 3. The CDR3 runs 16 residues. CDR3 nucleotide sequence: TGTGCCAGCAGCGGAGCTAGCGGGAGCTCCTACAATGAGCAGTTCTTC. It translates to CASSGASGSSYNEQFF.